The rows below give T cell receptor beta chains drawn from one sample of a study of blood T cell repertoires in COVID-19. Data came from immunoSEQ multiplex PCR; TCRdb stores just in-frame clones and leaves some out. Among about 260,000 clones listed, roughly nine tenths were seen once. Sequenced: PBMCs or T cells enriched from blood (not recorded which). All receptors come from a woman aged 45-65 years who had recovered from COVID-19. Each CDR3 is given with its conserved first and last residue. D genes are given only for firm matches. Clone size is given for some rows only: seen once, a few or many times, or a class if the clone is expanded.

v_gene	abundance	d_gene	j_gene	CDR3nt	CDR3aa
TRBV19	once	NA	TRBJ2-7	TGTGCCAGTAGTATGGAGGGAGTAACAACAACCTACGAGCAGTACTTC	CASSMEGVTTTYEQYF
TRBV7-2	NA	TRBD2	TRBJ2-3	TGTGCCAGCAGCTTAAGCACGGGGGGGTGGGATACGCAGTATTTT	CASSLSTGGWDTQYF
TRBV7-9	few	NA	TRBJ1-2	TGTGCCAGCAGCTTAGGACGGGTTGGCTATGGCTACACCTTC	CASSLGRVGYGYTF
TRBV28	NA	NA	TRBJ1-1	TGTGCCAGCAGTTTGCGAGAAAAGAACACTGAAGCTTTCTTT	CASSLREKNTEAFF
TRBV28	NA	TRBD2	TRBJ2-3	TGTGCCAGCAGTGAGAGCGGGAGGGACTCAGATACGCAGTATTTT	CASSESGRDSDTQYF
TRBV6-5	NA	TRBD1	TRBJ1-2	TGTGCCAGCAGGGACTCCGGGACAGGGGGAGGGGGCTACACCTTC	CASRDSGTGGGGYTF
TRBV11-2	NA	TRBD1	TRBJ1-4	TGTGCCAGCAGCCTGCGGACAGGGAGAGGTGAAAAACTGTTTTTT	CASSLRTGRGEKLFF
TRBV5-1	NA	TRBD1	TRBJ2-3	TGCGCCAGCAGAACAAAACCGGGACAGGGAACAGATACGCAGTATTTT	CASRTKPGQGTDTQYF
TRBV5-1	NA	TRBD2	TRBJ2-7	TGCGCCAGCAGCTCGAGGACTAGCGGCTCCTACGAGCAGTACTTC	CASSSRTSGSYEQYF
TRBV10-3	once	NA	TRBJ1-5	TGTGCCATCAGTGAGTCGGGAGGCAATCAGCCCCAGCATTTT	CAISESGGNQPQHF
TRBV6-2/TRBV6-3	once	NA	TRBJ2-7	TGTGCCAGCAGTTCCCGGGATCCCCCCTACGAGCAGTACTTC	CASSSRDPPYEQYF
TRBV6-5	NA	NA	TRBJ1-5	TGTGCCAGCAGTTACTCGAGGGAGCTCAATCAGCCCCAGCATTTT	CASSYSRELNQPQHF
TRBV7-2	NA	NA	TRBJ1-1	TGTGCCAGCAGGCCCGTAGGGGCCGTGAACACTGAAGCTTTCTTT	CASRPVGAVNTEAFF
TRBV24-1	NA	TRBD1	TRBJ2-6	TGTGCCACCAGTGACGCCCCGGGACAGTTTAACTCTGGGGCCAACGTCCTGACTTTC	CATSDAPGQFNSGANVLTF
TRBV9	NA	TRBD2	TRBJ2-1	TGTGCCAGCAGCCTGTCTAGCGGGAACTTCGATGAGCAGTTCTTC	CASSLSSGNFDEQFF
TRBV6-5	NA	TRBD1	TRBJ2-6	TGTGCCAGCAGGGAGACAGGGGTCGGGGCCAACGTCCTGACTTTC	CASRETGVGANVLTF
TRBV30	NA	NA	TRBJ1-5	TGTGCCTGGAGTCAATGGGGGGGCAATCAGCCCCAGCATTTT	CAWSQWGGNQPQHF
TRBV28	NA	NA	TRBJ1-5	TGTGCCAGCACCAAAACCAGGGATGATCAGCCCCAGCATTTT	CASTKTRDDQPQHF
TRBV29-1	NA	TRBD2	TRBJ2-1	TGCAGCGCCGTAGCGGGAGGGGTTCTCGCGGGAAATGAGCAGTTCTTC	CSAVAGGVLAGNEQFF
TRBV7-9	few	TRBD1	TRBJ2-2	TGTGCCAGCAGCTCCGGCGACAGGGAAGCGTCCACCGGGGAGCTGTTTTTT	CASSSGDREASTGELFF
TRBV7-2	few	TRBD1	TRBJ1-3	TGTGCCAGCAGCCCACTCTCGACAGGGGCTGGAAACACCATATATTTT	CASSPLSTGAGNTIYF
TRBV5-1	NA	NA	TRBJ1-1	TGCGCCAGCAGCTTGGAAGACAGGTTGGCTGCTGAAGCTTTCTTT	CASSLEDRLAAEAFF
TRBV5-1	NA	NA	TRBJ2-3	TGCGCCAGCAGCTTGGCCGTCGGCGGCGCGGGCCAGTATTTT	CASSLAVGGAGQYF
TRBV10-3	NA	TRBD1	TRBJ1-2	TGTGCCATCAGGGAGAACCAAGACAGGGGATATGGCTACACCTTC	CAIRENQDRGYGYTF
TRBV6-4	NA	TRBD1	TRBJ1-2	TGTGCCAGCAGTGAGGGGGACAGTTCTAGCTACACCTTC	CASSEGDSSSYTF
TRBV27	NA	NA	TRBJ2-3	TGTGCCAGCAGTCGGGACATCACTAGCACAGATACGCAGTATTTT	CASSRDITSTDTQYF
TRBV18	NA	TRBD2	TRBJ2-5	TGTGCCAGCTCACGCCAGGGTAGCGGGCCCCAAGAGACCCAGTACTTC	CASSRQGSGPQETQYF
TRBV5-1	once	TRBD2	TRBJ2-1	TGCGCCAGCAGCCCAAGGGGCGGGAGTGTGGATGAGCAGTTCTTC	CASSPRGGSVDEQFF
TRBV6-5	NA	NA	TRBJ2-1	TGTGCCAGCAGTAAGCCGGGACTGGCAAACAATGAGCAGTTCTTC	CASSKPGLANNEQFF
TRBV5-4	few	NA	TRBJ1-2	TGTGCCAGCAGCGGACAGATAGCTAACTATGGCTACACCTTC	CASSGQIANYGYTF
TRBV7-3	few	NA	TRBJ1-1	TGTGCCAGCAGCTTACTACAGATCCAGAACACTGAAGCTTTCTTT	CASSLLQIQNTEAFF
TRBV6-1	NA	TRBD2	TRBJ2-3	TGTGCCAGCAGTGAGGCGGGACTACCGACAGATACGCAGTATTTT	CASSEAGLPTDTQYF
TRBV28	NA	NA	TRBJ1-5	TGTGCCACCAAACGGGTCGGGGGTAATCAGCCCCAGCATTTT	CATKRVGGNQPQHF
TRBV29-1	NA	TRBD2	TRBJ2-4	TGCAGCGTTGAGAGGGGGAGCGGGGGACGGAACATTCAGTACTTC	CSVERGSGGRNIQYF
TRBV5-1	NA	NA	TRBJ2-2	TGCGCCAGCAGCTTGGACAGTTCTACCGGGGAGCTGTTTTTT	CASSLDSSTGELFF